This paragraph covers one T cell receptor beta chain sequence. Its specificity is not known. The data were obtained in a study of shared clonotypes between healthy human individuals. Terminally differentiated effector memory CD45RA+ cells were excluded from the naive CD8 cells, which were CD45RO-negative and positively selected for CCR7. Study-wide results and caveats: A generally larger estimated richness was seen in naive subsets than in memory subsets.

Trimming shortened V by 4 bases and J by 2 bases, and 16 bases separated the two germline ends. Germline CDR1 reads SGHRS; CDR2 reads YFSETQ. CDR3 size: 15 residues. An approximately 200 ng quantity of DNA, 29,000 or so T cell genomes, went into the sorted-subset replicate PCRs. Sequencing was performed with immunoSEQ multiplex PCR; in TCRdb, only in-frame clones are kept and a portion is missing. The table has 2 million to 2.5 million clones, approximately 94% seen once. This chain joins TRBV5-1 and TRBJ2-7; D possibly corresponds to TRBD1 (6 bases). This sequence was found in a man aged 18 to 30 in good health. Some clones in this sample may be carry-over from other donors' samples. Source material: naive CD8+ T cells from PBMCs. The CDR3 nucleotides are TGCGCCAGCAGCGATACGGGACAAGTACCCTACGAGCAGTACTTC. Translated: CASSDTGQVPYEQYF.